The 20 T cell receptor beta chains in this list originate from one sample, sequenced in a study of cytotoxic CD8 clonotypes in ibrutinib-treated CLL. The protocol was immunoSEQ multiplex PCR, while the TCRdb copy is restricted to in-frame clones and leaves out a portion. The repertoire holds around 70,000 clones, 75% to 95% seen once, with around 3.1% in the top ten. This specimen was PBMCs, taken after 12 months of ibrutinib treatment. These receptor sequences come from a human donor with chronic lymphocytic leukemia.

CDR3 nucleotides: TGTGCCAGCAGTTTGCATGGCAGGGTCCAGAACACTGAAGCTTTCTTT. The encoded protein is CASSLHGRVQNTEAFF. V and J are TRBV27 and TRBJ1-1; D is possibly TRBD1 (5 bases). With 3 bases removed from V and 1 base from J, the gap between germline ends came to 15 bases. Germline V lookup: CDR1 MNHEY, CDR2 SMNVEV (reference sequence). CDR3 length equals 16 residues.

The V gene is TRBV2, the J gene TRBJ1-4, with D unclear. The CDR3 is 15 residues long. Germline CDR1 SNHLY, CDR2 FYNNEI. With 7 bases removed from V and 5 bases from J, the gap between germline ends came to 17 bases. CDR3 in amino acids: CASKLATTRNEKLFF. Written as DNA, the CDR3 is TGTGCCAGCAAATTAGCCACCACGAGGAATGAAAAACTGTTTTTT.

The CDR3: CASSQVFGLGNYNEQFF. CDR3 sequence (DNA): TGTGCCAGCAGCCAAGTCTTCGGACTAGGAAACTACAATGAGCAGTTCTTC. This chain uses TRBV14 with TRBJ2-1; the match to TRBD2 covers 7 bases. The CDR3 runs 17 residues. Germline V gives CDR1 SGHDN, CDR2 FVKESK. Germline trimming cut 1 base from V and 3 bases from J; bases unmatched to any gene: 9. Drawing the rest from reference TRBV14 and TRBJ2-1, the complete variable domain is EAGVTQFPSHSVIEKGQTVTLRCDPISGHDNLYWYRRVMGKEIKFLLHFVKESKQDESGMPNNRFLAERTGGTYSTLKVQPAELEDSGVYFCASSQVFGLGNYNEQFFGPGTRLTVL.

As DNA, the CDR3 is TGTGCCAGCAGCCCGTCAGGGCTAGCGAAGTACAATGAGCAGTTCTTC. It encodes CASSPSGLAKYNEQFF. The V call is TRBV9, the J call TRBJ2-1, with D perhaps TRBD2 (6 bases). Trimming left V 4 bases short and J 4 bases short, with 18 bases between. CDR3 length: 16 residues. Germline CDR1 is SGDLS and CDR2 is YYNGEE.

V and J are TRBV10-1 and TRBJ2-1, with D perhaps matching TRBD1 (6 bases). Trimming pared 1 base from V and 5 bases from J, leaving 18 bases between. The V gene's germline CDR1 is WNHNN and CDR2 SYGVQD (reference sequence). The CDR3 extends over 17 amino acids. The CDR3 sequence: CASSEWRPGQWHNEQFF. CDR3 bases: TGCGCCAGCAGTGAGTGGAGACCGGGACAATGGCACAATGAGCAGTTCTTC.

The chain carries TRBV27 and TRBJ2-1, with TRBD2 matching 13 bases. Unmatched junction bases numbered 0, after V lost 5 bases and J lost 2 bases. The CDR3 sequence is 15 residues long. Per the germline V gene, CDR1 is MNHEY and CDR2 is SMNVEV (reference sequence). The CDR3 DNA follows: TGTGCCAGCAGTGGGACTAGCGGGGCCTACAATGAGCAGTTCTTC. This translates into CASSGTSGAYNEQFF.

The chain carries TRBV30 and TRBJ2-5; D unresolved. The CDR3 totals 15 residues. Germline V lookup: CDR1 GTSNPN, CDR2 SVGIG (reference sequence). V was trimmed by 2 bases and J by 4 bases, leaving 17 bases between them. In DNA form, the CDR3 reads TGTGCCTGGAGTCGTGGTAGCCCGAGCGTAGAGACCCAGTACTTC. It codes for CAWSRGSPSVETQYF.

The genes are TRBV5-1 and TRBJ2-5, with 10 bases that match TRBD1. V shed 4 bases, J shed 5 bases, and the junction held 8 bases outside the gene matches. This CDR3 comprises 15 residues. In germline, CDR1 is SGHRS, CDR2 YFSETQ. The chain's CDR3 is CASSHQTGGLETQYF. CDR3 nucleotide sequence: TGCGCCAGCAGCCATCAGACAGGGGGCTTGGAGACCCAGTACTTC.

The J gene is TRBJ1-5, the V gene TRBV7-3; tentatively, D is TRBD1 (5 bases). Germline CDR1 and CDR2: SGHTA and FQGTGA. There are 13 residues in the CDR3. The V and J ends lost 2 bases and 4 bases respectively, with 6 bases between them. CDR3 in amino acids: CASSLHRNQPQHF. In DNA, the CDR3 is TGTGCCAGCAGCTTACACAGGAATCAGCCCCAGCATTTT.

The chain carries TRBV20-1 and TRBJ2-5; no reliable D call. In germline, CDR1 is DFQATT, CDR2 SNEGSKA (reference sequence). This CDR3 contains 10 residues. V lost 4 bases and J lost 4, with 4 bases in between. As DNA, the CDR3 is TGCAGTGCTAAGCGAGAGACCCAGTACTTC. Amino acid sequence: CSAKRETQYF.

The rearrangement links TRBV6-4 to TRBJ2-3; tentative D call: TRBD2 (5 bases). Per germline, CDR1 MRHNA and CDR2 SNTAGT. The CDR3 consists of 15 residues. Trimming took off 2 bases at V and 0 bases at J, with 9 bases between the two ends. The CDR3 spells CASSDDRGSTDTQYF. CDR3 DNA sequence: TGTGCCAGCAGTGACGACCGCGGGAGCACAGATACGCAGTATTTT.

V gene TRBV19 combines with J gene TRBJ2-7; TRBD2 agrees at 9 bases. V was pared by 5 bases and J by 2 bases, with 10 bases of the junction left unmatched. This CDR3 spans 16 amino acids. The germline gives CDR1 LNHDA, CDR2 SQIVND (reference sequence). DNA of the CDR3: TGTGCCAGTAGTCCCCCCGGGACTAGCAGACCCTACGAGCAGTACTTC. Amino acids: CASSPPGTSRPYEQYF.

The J gene is TRBJ1-1, the V gene TRBV19; maybe TRBD1 (6 bases). Germline-derived CDR1 and CDR2 are LNHDA and SQIVND (reference sequence). V lost 3 bases to trimming and J lost 4 bases, with 9 bases between them. The CDR3 sequence is 13 residues long. CDR3 loop: CASSMTRGTEAFF. As DNA, the CDR3 is TGTGCCAGTAGTATGACCAGGGGCACTGAAGCTTTCTTT. Complete variable domain (other parts from reference TRBV19 and TRBJ1-1): DGGITQSPKYLFRKEGQNVTLSCEQNLNHDAMYWYRQDPGQGLRLIYYSQIVNDFQKGDIAEGYSVSREKKESFPLTVTSAQKNPTAFYLCASSMTRGTEAFFGQGTRLTVV.

This sequence joins TRBV28 and TRBJ2-3; D may be TRBD1 (5 bases). V was pared by 4 bases and J by 2 bases, with 10 bases between. The CDR3 has 14 residues. The germline V gene has CDR1 MDHEN and CDR2 SYDVKM. This CDR3 is CASSSDTNTDTQYF. In DNA, the CDR3 is TGTGCCAGCAGTTCGGACACGAACACAGATACGCAGTATTTT.

This chain uses TRBV28 with TRBJ1-1; D gene uncertain. This CDR3 is built from 14 residues. V lost 6 bases and J lost 0, with 11 bases in between. From germline, CDR1 is MDHEN and CDR2 SYDVKM. The DNA of the CDR3 is TGTGCCAGCAGACCTAGGGCAGTGAACACTGAAGCTTTCTTT. This sequence encodes CASRPRAVNTEAFF.

The chain uses TRBV30 and TRBJ1-2, with a weak D call TRBD1 (5 bases). This CDR3 region has 16 residues. The germline V gene has CDR1 GTSNPN and CDR2 SVGIG (reference sequence). V lost 4 bases to trimming and J lost 3 bases, with 21 bases between them. The CDR3 DNA reads as TGTGCCTGGAAAAGGTGGGGGGTCGGTGCGGACTATGGCTACACCTTC. This codes for CAWKRWGVGADYGYTF. The full variable domain, rest sourced from reference TRBV30 and TRBJ1-2, is SQTIHQWPATLVQPVGSPLSLECTVEGTSNPNLYWYRQAAGRGLQLLFYSVGIGQISSEVPQNLSASRPQDRQFILSSKKLLLSDSGFYLCAWKRWGVGADYGYTFGSGTRLTVV.

The V call is TRBV27, the J call TRBJ2-5; D might be TRBD1 (6 bases). Germline V gene data show CDR1 as MNHEY and CDR2 as SMNVEV (reference sequence). CDR3 length: 14 amino acids. The V end was cut by 6 bases, the J end by 0 bases, with 11 bases between. The CDR3 protein is CASSKRGYQETQYF. DNA of the CDR3: TGTGCCAGCAGCAAAAGGGGGTACCAAGAGACCCAGTACTTC.

V usage is TRBV9 and J usage is TRBJ1-4, with TRBD1 identical over 10 bases. V dropped 3 bases and J dropped 4; count of bases not matched to a gene: 9. Germline V gene data show CDR1 as SGDLS and CDR2 as YYNGEE. The CDR3 has 17 amino acids. The CDR3 region has the DNA TGTGCCAGCAGCGCCCGGGACAGGGGACGTTATAATGAAAAACTGTTTTTT. It yields the protein CASSARDRGRYNEKLFF.

The rearrangement links TRBV7-2 to TRBJ1-2; no clear D gene. V shed 5 bases and J shed 4 bases, with 17 bases lying between them. Looked up from germline, CDR1 is SGHTA and CDR2 is FQGNSA. The CDR3 loop spans 15 amino acids. CDR3 DNA: TGTGCCAGCAGCCCTCAGCTGTTAATAGTCTATGGCTACACCTTC. It specifies CASSPQLLIVYGYTF.

This rearrangement joins TRBV18 to TRBJ2-5; D is unclear. V gave up 1 base and J gave up 9 bases, with 18 bases separating them. Germline assignment: CDR1 KGHSH and CDR2 LQKENI. This CDR3 comprises 15 residues. Here the CDR3 reads CASSPLARSLTAQYF. The CDR3 DNA reads as TGTGCCAGCTCACCACTTGCCAGGAGCCTAACGGCCCAGTACTTC. The whole variable domain, remainder taken from reference TRBV18 and TRBJ2-5, is NAGVMQNPRHLVRRRGQEARLRCSPMKGHSHVYWYRQLPEEGLKFMVYLQKENIIDESGMPKERFSAEFPKEGPSILRIQQVVRGDSAAYFCASSPLARSLTAQYFGPGTRLLVL.